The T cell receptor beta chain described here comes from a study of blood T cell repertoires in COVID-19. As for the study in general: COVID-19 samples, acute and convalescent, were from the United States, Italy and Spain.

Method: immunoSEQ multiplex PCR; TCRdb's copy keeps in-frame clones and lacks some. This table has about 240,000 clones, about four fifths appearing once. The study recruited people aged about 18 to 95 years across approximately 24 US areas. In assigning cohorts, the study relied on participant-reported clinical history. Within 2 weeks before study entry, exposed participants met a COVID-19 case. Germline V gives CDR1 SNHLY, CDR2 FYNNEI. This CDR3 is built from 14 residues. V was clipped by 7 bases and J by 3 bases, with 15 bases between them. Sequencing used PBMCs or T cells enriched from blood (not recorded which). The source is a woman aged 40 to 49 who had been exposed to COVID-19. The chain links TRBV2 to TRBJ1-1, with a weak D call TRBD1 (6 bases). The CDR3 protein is CASTRDNGDTEAFF. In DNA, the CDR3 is TGTGCCAGCACTCGGGACAATGGGGACACTGAAGCTTTCTTT.